This TCR beta chain was recovered during a study of T cell clonality in common variable immunodeficiency. Study-level results: Reportedly, TCR beta sequences from common variable immunodeficiency showed fewer deletions and N-nucleotide insertions.

Method: immunoSEQ multiplex PCR; TCRdb's copy keeps in-frame clones and lacks some. The sample holds some 53,000 clones, and no clone turns up only once. At least ten counts were recorded for this clone. Its antigen is still unknown. The clonotype was recovered from a person aged 18 to 70 in good health. Sequencing was carried out using peripheral blood mononuclear cells.

CDR3 sequence: CASSSGGSNTEAFF. The sequenced part of the CDR3 DNA is TGTGCCAGCAGCTCCGGAGGGTCGAACACTGAA. The chain combines TRBV7-3 with TRBJ1-1; D remains unclear. Read coverage stops 3 residues before the CDR3 terminus; the germline J gene supplies the remainder. The V gene lost 4 bases and the J gene lost 1 base, with 10 bases spanning the gap. This CDR3 is 14 amino acids long. CDR1 and CDR2 (germline): SGHTA, FQGTGA.